This note documents a single T cell receptor (beta chain) sequence. Its antigen specificity is not known. No base-level quality is on record; no much larger clone is a single base apart. CDR1 is given as SEHNR and CDR2 as FQNEAQ, both from the germline V gene (reference sequence). V ends up 3 bases short and J 4 bases short, with an unmatched junction base count of 11. The CDR3 has 18 amino acids, counting the end cysteine and phenylalanine. CDR3 DNA is the only sequence kept; it has 54 bases, read in frame from the first base. The entry originates in a study of cytomegalovirus exposure and HLA in healthy donors (dated by TCRdb to between 2016 and 2019). Notes on the research overall: An earlier analysis of several hundred of the donors reported 250 to 300 Gb of sequence data and 100 million to 140 million unique TCR beta sequences from roughly 200 million T cells. To predict cytomegalovirus infection status, the study brought together high-throughput TCR immunosequencing, statistical association of individual TCRs with disease status, and machine learning. Every repertoire in the discovery cohort had been generated on one and the same sequencing platform. Roughly 5 DR-DQ haplotypes were handled as single units for association and clustering because linkage in the cohort was strong. In the later analysis, no new phenotypic data were used to find candidate immune exposures; instead, reliance was placed on TCR beta sequences and their occurrence across donors. Roughly 300 gigabases of sequencing data and 70 million to 95 million unique TCR sequences made up an early release that covered several hundred HLA-typed donors. Both class I and class II loci were covered by HLA typing, at four-digit resolution. The study profiled the T cell repertoires of about 720 subjects by immunosequencing and related them to cytomegalovirus serostatus. The study aimed to test whether cataloging public T cell receptors could reveal signatures of past pathogen exposure. In a later genetic analysis, genome-wide SNP genotypes for about 60% of the 666 donors were used, and that subset was treated as a discovery cohort. The genetic ancestry cluster associated with self-reported Caucasian donors included 81% of the 398 genotyped donors. A separate validation cohort of 100 to 150 different subjects was used in addition to the roughly 720-subject first cohort. The number of typed donors differed by locus: about 620-630 for A, B, C, DRB1 and DQB1; 522 for DQA1; some 590 for DPA1; and roughly 470 for DPB1. A later analysis re-examined previously published TCR beta repertoires from more than 600 donors and added high-resolution HLA genotyping to investigate patterns of TCR occurrence. Alongside the repertoire data, information on donor age, sex, ethnicity and CMV serostatus was compiled. Among a few hundred genotyped donors of the cohort, an average of approximately 230,000 unique TCR beta nucleotide sequences were sequenced per donor, approximately 20% of them non-productive. In an earlier analysis of a few hundred of the donors, high-throughput TCR beta sequencing was used to judge whether each TCR beta V gene segment behaved as functional or pseudogenic. General study outcomes and caveats: A cluster of highly shared sequence variants was judged likely to represent a technical artifact of the sequencing pipeline. The earlier analysis of approximately 560 of the donors excluded some 15 rarely observed V segments, including chromosome 9 orphons, because counts were too low. An association between a missense DCLRE1C variant and V-gene and J-gene trimming of TCR beta chains was found in a later genetic analysis and replicated in an independent cohort. The study gave a list of 150 to 200 TCR beta chains associated with cytomegalovirus. Cytomegalovirus status was reported to be diagnosed by the classifier with high specificity and sensitivity in both the original and validation cohorts. Because HLA typing was unavailable for some donors at each locus, only the typed subset was used in association tests. Immune exposure information for the cohort was limited to CMV serostatus. Some IMGT-functional V segments, including TRBV6-2 and TRBV6-3, could not be distinguished by the 87-base-pair reads and were therefore excluded. In vitro tests confirmed that a few of the cytomegalovirus-associated TCR beta chains recognize cytomegalovirus antigens. Broadly in line with IMGT annotations, most TCR beta V segments showed up in productive rearrangements about 87% or about 30% of the time in an earlier analysis of 450 to 600 of the donors. When HLA alleles, especially DR and DQ, strongly co-occurred, TCR associations were difficult to assign to individual alleles. According to a later analysis, most CMV-associated TCR beta chains appeared to be HLA-restricted, and the HLA associations seemed to be driven largely by CMV exposure. At a false discovery rate of 0.05, a later analysis linked around 15,000 TCR beta sequences to specific HLA alleles. Compared with the roughly 720-donor mean, donors in an Asian-associated ancestry cluster had fewer N-insertions in productive TCRs, according to a later genetic analysis. A further reported finding was that TCR beta sequences accurately predicted the HLA-A and HLA-B alleles for most subjects in the first cohort. It was suggested by the authors that the approach could potentially be generalized to other disease states and immunological phenotypes. Most TCR sequences were observed very rarely across donors, whereas some public TCRs were present in many individuals. In a later analysis, HLA-associated TCR beta chains showed more clonal expansion and lower generation probabilities than non-associated chains that were equally common. Presence/absence analyses assumed roughly uniform sequencing depth across donors, an assumption that may not hold. A later analysis found that TCR association rates varied across HLA loci, with DRB1 alleles showing the most associated TCRs and HLA-C alleles the fewest. This cohort had only TCR beta chains sequenced, and the lack of alpha or paired-chain data limited which features could be detected. Several of the top co-occurrence clusters appeared to be linked to parvovirus B19, influenza, CMV and Epstein-Barr virus, according to a later analysis. Correlated functional status among segregating V segments might be attributable to linkage disequilibrium, but an unknown experimental factor could not be ruled out.

Preparation of the library involved the immunoSEQ multiplex PCR assay. A mixture of 60 forward primers for TCR Vbeta segments and 13 reverse primers for TCR Jbeta segments was used in the multiplex PCR. The CDR3 region of rearranged TCR beta genes was amplified from genomic DNA with a multiplex PCR assay. On the Illumina HiSeq System, the amplified TCR beta libraries were sequenced as 87-base-pair reads. The source study handled its data this way. A later analysis tallied some 79 million unique TCR beta chains across the 666 repertoires, and 10 million to 11 million of those chains were shared by two or more donors. To remove PCR and sequencing errors, raw reads were error-corrected and collapsed into unique sequences using a nearest-neighbor algorithm that merged closely related sequences. CDR3 sequences were aligned to IMGT reference sequences to assign V, D and J gene segments. Each retained sequence needed at least a six-nucleotide match to both a V gene segment and a J gene segment. Rearrangements were classified as productive when the CDR3 lacked stop codons and remained in frame with V and J, and all other rearrangements were classified as non-productive. CDR3 was defined by IMGT convention, running from the second conserved V-encoded cysteine to the conserved J-encoded phenylalanine. Sequences without an unambiguous match to a single V gene segment were excluded from the earlier analysis of approximately 600 of the donors. In an earlier analysis of some 590 of the donors, a V segment was called functional when productive rearrangements were above 56.7%, and segregating when the standard deviation between donors exceeded 5%. A statistical classification framework was developed to diagnose cytomegalovirus status using the catalog of TCR beta chain sequences. A later analysis assigned V and J genes by comparing TCR nucleotide sequences with IMGT/GENE-DB human TR gene sequences. In a later analysis, CDR3 sequences and most-parsimonious VDJ recombination scenarios were assigned using the TCRdist pipeline. In a later analysis, every TCR beta chain was defined by the combination of its CDR3 amino acid sequence and its V-gene family, and reads without a unique V-gene family were dropped. As a way to deal with suspected cross-contamination and a sequencing artifact, a later analysis dropped 592 nucleotide sequences that were highly shared and had low generation probability. A later analysis calculated a clonal expansion index for each public chain from normalized within-repertoire ranks of inferred template counts. In a later analysis, generation probabilities were computed with a VDJ recombination model fitted to out-of-frame rearrangements, and the resulting probabilities were checked against IGoR. A later analysis scored TCR-TCR, TCR-HLA and TCR-CMV co-occurrence with hypergeometric tests, applying a repertoire-size bias correction to TCR pairs. A later analysis estimated false discovery rates by permuting HLA or CMV assignments 20 times. A later analysis grouped co-occurring TCRs with DBSCAN, adding TCRdist sequence similarity when clustering within HLA-allele-positive subsets. For co-occurrence clustering, repertoires with fewer than 30,000 or more than 120,000 public chains were excluded, along with 4 to 6 repertoires with anomalous nucleotide sharing. TCRdb took this table from immuneACCESS and kept in-frame rearrangements with V and J called. Such tables lack part of the clones; where checked against another copy, unresolved V genes explain under half of the gap, and the rest is unexplained. V, J and clone size reflect that table, while D and trimming were determined from the DNA. This sample is represented by around 150,000 clones; 70% to 85% of them were singletons. The ten largest clones capture 1.5% to 2% of the sample.

The cohort was made up of under 800 healthy bone marrow donors. Cohort members were all nominally healthy when sampled, although unrecorded immune exposures were likely present. The donor was CMV seronegative and belonged to the group of approximately 320 seronegative cohort members. Every donor gave a peripheral blood sample, and the peripheral blood mononuclear cells from that sample were used for TCR beta sequencing. Genomic DNA extraction from the blood cell samples was performed with the Qiagen DNeasy Blood Extraction Kit. The specimen sequenced was PBMCs. The origin of this receptor is a middle-aged man in good health and CMV-seronegative. In this chain, TRBV7-9 is recombined with TRBJ2-2; 10 bases in the middle match TRBD1. The CDR3 is CASSFAAGQGLGTGELFF. The nucleotide sequence is given as TGTGCCAGCAGCTTCGCGGCGGGACAGGGGCTCGGCACCGGGGAGCTGTTTTTT.